This entry lists 27 T cell receptor beta chains sequenced from one sample in a study of vaccination and CD4 T cells after COVID-19. Their cognate antigens are unknown. Time point of the sample: late sampling 161 to 241 days after vaccination in three convalescent patients. As to treatment: approximately 11-day PBMC culture with coronavirus spike peptide pools or control peptides (ViraFEST assay). The Oncomine TCR Beta short-read assay was what sequenced the DNA obtained from cultured CD4+ T cells. Via MiXCR, TCRdb re-called the PCR reads, giving one row per CDR3 protein. The data show tens of thousands of distinct CDR3 sequences, around two fifths seen once. The sequences come from CD4+ T cells from blood, cultured in vitro, collected about 7 months after SARS-CoV-2 vaccination. All receptors derive from a human donor who had recovered from COVID-19.

This clonotype was found a few times. V and J are TRBV25-1 and TRBJ1-1; a weak D match, TRBD1 (6 bases). Germline V lookup: CDR1 MGHDK, CDR2 SYGVNS. Trimming left V 4 bases short and J 0 bases short, with 15 bases between. The CDR3 extends over 16 amino acids. CDR3 sequence reads: CASSGGGGRMNTEAFF. CDR3 sequence (DNA): TGTGCCAGCAGTGGGGGAGGGGGAAGGATGAACACTGAAGCTTTCTTT.

Here the CDR3 reads CASSQGGGSQQETQYF. The CDR3 region has the DNA TGTGCCAGCAGCCAAGGGGGGGGGTCCCAACAAGAGACCCAGTACTTC. The V and J genes are TRBV5-4 and TRBJ2-5, with D possibly TRBD2 on 7 matching bases. Trimming pared 4 bases from V and 2 bases from J, leaving 18 bases between. The CDR3 contains 16 residues. The germline gives CDR1 SGHNT, CDR2 YYREEE (reference sequence).

This clonotype was seen more than once but under ten times. This rearrangement joins TRBV7-9 to TRBJ2-1; TRBD2 might be the D (6 bases). V dropped 1 base and J dropped 0 bases, with 10 bases sitting between them. CDR1 is SEHNR and CDR2 is FQNEAQ in the germline V gene (reference sequence). The CDR3 is 16 amino acids. CDR3 amino acids: CASSLGSAGSYNEQFF. The CDR3 coding sequence is TGTGCCAGCAGCTTAGGATCAGCGGGCTCCTACAATGAGCAGTTCTTC.

This clonotype was observed a handful of times. This chain links TRBV11-3 with TRBJ2-5; TRBD1 is a possible D gene (7 bases). This CDR3 spans 17 amino acids. Trimming left V 0 bases short and J 5 bases short, with 19 bases between. Per the germline V gene, CDR1 is SGHNT and CDR2 is YENEEA. The DNA for the CDR3 is TGTGCCAGCAGCTTAGACTCTACCAGGGGGGCGGAGGAGACCCAGTACTTC. It specifies CASSLDSTRGAEETQYF.

V and J are TRBV6-5 and TRBJ1-2; D unclear. The ends were cut back, 0 bases at V and 3 bases at J, with 5 bases in the middle. Germline V gene data show CDR1 as MNHEY and CDR2 as SVGAGI. The CDR3 sequence is 13 residues long. CDR3 nucleotides: TGTGCCAGCAGTTACTCCCCCTACTATGGCTACACCTTC. Translating gives CASSYSPYYGYTF.

This clonotype was seen more than once but under ten times. The chain uses TRBV7-8 and TRBJ2-5; 14 bases are a match to TRBD2. Per the germline V gene, CDR1 is SGHVS and CDR2 is FQNEAQ. The CDR3 is made up of 16 amino acids. With V trimmed by 4 bases and J by 3 bases, 4 bases remained unmatched. The CDR3 loop reads CASSSQTSGGEETQYF. The CDR3 bases are TGTGCCAGCAGCTCCCAGACTAGCGGGGGGGAAGAGACCCAGTACTTC.

The CDR3 DNA sequence: TGCAGTGCGCCTCTTCACCGGGACAGGGGGCCGGGTGGCTACACCTTC. It is translated as CSAPLHRDRGPGGYTF. This chain connects TRBV20-1 to TRBJ1-2; 12 bases map to TRBD1. Trimming at V came to 6 bases and at J to 7 bases, leaving 15 bases not matched to a gene. Germline V gene lookup returns CDR1 DFQATT and CDR2 SNEGSKA (reference sequence). The CDR3 sequence is 16 residues long.

There are a few counts of this clonotype. One end of the junction is discordant with germline, which a read error may explain. The rearrangement joins TRBV7-9 to TRBJ2-7; a possible D gene is TRBD2 (5 bases). The germline gives CDR1 SEHNR, CDR2 FQNEAQ (reference sequence). The CDR3 extends over 13 amino acids. The chain's CDR3 is CASSLGSGSPSIF. CDR3 nucleotide sequence: TGTGCCAGCAGCTTAGGGTCGGGGTCCCCTTCAATATTC.

The chain recombines TRBV2 with TRBJ1-2; D gene unclear. This CDR3 spans 13 amino acids. Germline loops: CDR1 SNHLY, CDR2 FYNNEI. Trimming pared 1 base from V and 2 bases from J, leaving 5 bases between. The CDR3 sequence is CASSEEGNYGYTF. CDR3 coding DNA: TGTGCCAGCAGTGAAGAAGGGAACTATGGCTACACCTTC.

The CDR3 protein is CATSERTGTILKRANYGYTF. As DNA, the CDR3 is TGTGCCACCAGTGAAAGGACAGGGACCATCTTAAAGAGAGCTAACTATGGCTACACCTTC. V usage is TRBV24-1 and J usage is TRBJ1-2; the match to TRBD1 covers 8 bases. Losses at the gene ends were 4 bases for V and 0 bases for J; bases not matched to a gene: 18. Germline-derived CDR1 and CDR2 are KGHDR and SFDVKD. This CDR3 has 20 residues.

The V and J genes are TRBV7-9 and TRBJ1-2, with TRBD1 matching 8 bases. The CDR3 covers 13 residues. The ends lost 5 bases at V and 11 bases at J; junction bases unmatched: 10. The germline V gene encodes CDR1 SEHNR and CDR2 FQNEAQ (reference sequence). The CDR3 loop reads CASSAGTGMWYTF. CDR3 coding DNA: TGTGCCAGCAGCGCCGGGACAGGCATGTGGTACACCTTC.

The chain employs TRBV4-2 and TRBJ2-1, with a tentative D call TRBD2 (5 bases). With 0 bases removed from V and 4 bases from J, the gap between germline ends came to 10 bases. Germline assignment: CDR1 LGHNA and CDR2 YNFKEQ. This CDR3 is built from 15 residues. The CDR3 is CASSQEERTYNEQFF. The CDR3 DNA reads TGTGCCAGCAGCCAAGAGGAGCGGACGTACAATGAGCAGTTCTTC.

The chain links TRBV20-1 to TRBJ1-2; 7 bases line up with TRBD1. Germline trimming cut 0 bases from V and 7 bases from J; bases unmatched to any gene: 11. Per germline, CDR1 DFQATT and CDR2 SNEGSKA (reference sequence). This CDR3 contains 15 residues. CDR3 DNA: TGCAGTGCTAGAGACCCCCTGGGGACAGCGCTTGGCTACACCTTC. Translating gives CSARDPLGTALGYTF.

This sequence joins TRBV7-3 and TRBJ2-3; tentative D call: TRBD2 (6 bases). In germline, CDR1 is SGHTA, CDR2 FQGTGA. CDR3 length equals 14 residues. Between the trimmed V and J ends, which lost 5 bases and 4 bases, there was a span of 13 bases. CDR3 amino acids: CASSPGLQSDTQYF. The DNA for the CDR3 is TGTGCCAGCAGCCCAGGACTACAATCAGATACGCAGTATTTT. The complete variable domain, with remaining parts taken from reference TRBV7-3 and TRBJ2-3, reads GAGVSQTPSNKVTEKGKYVELRCDPISGHTALYWYRQSLGQGPEFLIYFQGTGAADDSGLPNDRFFAVRPEGSVSTLKIQRTERGDSAVYLCASSPGLQSDTQYFGPGTRLTVL.

The gene calls are TRBV10-3 and TRBJ2-7; 10 bases match TRBD1. V shed 2 bases and J 6 bases; nucleotides not matched to a gene: 7. The CDR3 covers 15 residues. From germline, CDR1 is ENHRY and CDR2 SYGVKD. The CDR3 loop reads CAISERGDRGPEQYF. As DNA, the CDR3 is TGTGCCATCAGTGAGAGGGGGGACAGGGGCCCCGAGCAGTACTTC.

This clonotype was detected only a few times. This sequence joins TRBV18 and TRBJ1-2, with D perhaps matching TRBD1 (5 bases). The CDR3 loop spans 13 amino acids. Germline CDR1 KGHSH, CDR2 LQKENI. V lost 3 bases and J 7 bases, leaving 12 bases between the germline ends. The CDR3 is CASSPPTGGGYTF. Here the CDR3 DNA reads TGTGCCAGCTCACCTCCCACGGGGGGTGGCTACACCTTC.

This clonotype was counted only a few times. The chain couples TRBV7-3 to TRBJ2-5; possible D gene TRBD2, 5 bases. CDR1 SGHTA and CDR2 FQGTGA come from the germline V gene. CDR3 length equals 13 residues. Trimming cost V 6 bases and J 4 bases, with 12 bases left between them. The CDR3: CASSLSGPETQYF. The DNA of the CDR3 is TGTGCCAGCAGTCTAAGCGGCCCAGAGACCCAGTACTTC. Combining the CDR3 with reference TRBV7-3 and TRBJ2-5 gives the whole variable domain GAGVSQTPSNKVTEKGKYVELRCDPISGHTALYWYRQSLGQGPEFLIYFQGTGAADDSGLPNDRFFAVRPEGSVSTLKIQRTERGDSAVYLCASSLSGPETQYFGPGTRLLVL.

The chain combines TRBV6-1 with TRBJ2-3; D gene unclear. Germline assignment: CDR1 MNHNS and CDR2 SASEGT. V lost 7 bases and J 1 base, leaving 9 bases between the germline ends. The CDR3 sequence is 13 residues long. The CDR3 bases are TGTGCCAGCACACCCGTGGGCACAGATACGCAGTATTTT. Translation gives CASTPVGTDTQYF.

CDR3 region: CSARDVRGGQYNEQFF. CDR3 sequence (DNA): TGCAGTGCTAGAGATGTCCGGGGGGGGCAATACAATGAGCAGTTCTTC. The rearrangement uses TRBV20-1 and TRBJ2-1, with 8 bases matching TRBD2. The CDR3 loop spans 16 amino acids. Germline V gives CDR1 DFQATT, CDR2 SNEGSKA (reference sequence). J gave up 4 bases and V 0 bases, and 8 bases lay outside the gene matches.

This clonotype occurred a few times. This chain uses TRBV6-1 with TRBJ1-5; D is possibly TRBD1 (5 bases). CDR1 is MNHNS, CDR2 SASEGT, per germline. Trimming took off 2 bases at V and 7 bases at J, with 12 bases between the two ends. The CDR3 has 14 amino acids. The CDR3 protein is CASSESFRGQPQHF. Written as DNA, the CDR3 is TGTGCCAGCAGTGAAAGCTTCCGGGGGCAGCCCCAGCATTTT.

The chain recombines TRBV20-1 with TRBJ2-5; TRBD2 is a possible D gene (7 bases). Germline V gene data show CDR1 as DFQATT and CDR2 as SNEGSKA (reference sequence). The CDR3 consists of 15 residues. With 0 bases removed from V and 5 bases from J, the gap between germline ends came to 16 bases. DNA of the CDR3: TGCAGTGCTAGAGATATAGGGGGGGGCCTCGAGACCCAGTACTTC. Amino acids: CSARDIGGGLETQYF.

This chain connects TRBV7-2 to TRBJ1-2; D is possibly TRBD1 (6 bases). The V and J ends lost 1 base and 3 bases respectively, with 15 bases between them. Germline V gene data show CDR1 as SGHTA and CDR2 as FQGNSA. CDR3 size: 16 residues. The CDR3 nucleotides read TGTGCCAGCAGCTTAGTAGGGGGGGGTTATGACTATGGCTACACCTTC. It translates to CASSLVGGGYDYGYTF.

The chain joins TRBV4-1 to TRBJ1-6; no reliable D call. V was trimmed by 1 base and J by 6 bases, leaving 13 bases between them. Germline CDR1 MGHRA, CDR2 YSYEKL. The CDR3 totals 16 residues. CDR3 sequence reads: CASSQGPFRPNSPLHF. The CDR3, as DNA: TGCGCCAGCAGCCAAGGTCCTTTCAGGCCTAATTCACCCCTCCACTTT.

CDR3 amino acids: CASSEQGTGALTEAFF. CDR3 coding DNA: TGTGCCAGCAGTGAACAGGGGACAGGGGCTCTAACTGAAGCTTTCTTT. The chain joins TRBV6-1 to TRBJ1-1, with TRBD1 matching 10 bases. This CDR3 contains 16 residues. Germline trimming cut 2 bases from V and 5 bases from J; bases unmatched to any gene: 8. Per the germline V gene, CDR1 is MNHNS and CDR2 is SASEGT.

The chain is built from TRBV20-1 and TRBJ2-1, with D perhaps TRBD2 (5 bases). Deletions cut 5 bases from V and 4 bases from J, with 18 bases between. This CDR3 is built from 15 residues. The germline gives CDR1 DFQATT, CDR2 SNEGSKA (reference sequence). The CDR3 DNA reads TGCAGTGCTGCCGGGGAACCCGACGTTTACAATGAGCAGTTCTTC. It yields the protein CSAAGEPDVYNEQFF.

This sequence joins TRBV11-2 and TRBJ2-5; 9 bases line up with TRBD2. Per germline, CDR1 SGHAT and CDR2 FQNNGV. J lost 2 bases, V lost 2 bases, and 6 bases had no gene match. CDR3 length: 16 residues. The CDR3, as DNA: TGTGCCAGCAGCTTATTTAGCGGGAGTGGGCAAGAGACCCAGTACTTC. Encoded protein: CASSLFSGSGQETQYF.

V usage is TRBV27 and J usage is TRBJ2-4, with 8 positions matching TRBD1. After removal of 6 bases from V and 0 bases from J, the junction contained 7 bases not matched to a gene. The CDR3 is made up of 16 amino acids. Germline CDR1 and CDR2: MNHEY and SMNVEV (reference sequence). CDR3: CASRGTTGVAKNIQYF. The CDR3 coding sequence is TGTGCCAGCAGAGGGACGACAGGGGTAGCCAAAAACATTCAGTACTTC.